This TCR beta chain was retrieved from a study of blood T cell repertoires in COVID-19. Background on the study: Italy, Spain and the United States were the sources of the convalescent and acute COVID-19 samples.

Patients from Seattle were sampled longitudinally, starting during active infection. Trimming stripped 4 bases from V and 5 bases from J, with 8 bases between. There are 13 residues in the CDR3. Germline V CDR1 and CDR2: SGHVS, FNYEAQ. This table comes from immunoSEQ multiplex PCR, and its TCRdb copy is limited to in-frame clones, with some not included. The data show over 250,000 clones, about 90% seen once. Sequencing used peripheral blood. V gene TRBV7-6 combines with J gene TRBJ2-2; D possibly corresponds to TRBD2 (6 bases). This sequence was found in a person aged 18-29 years with COVID-19, enrolled during active disease. CDR3: CASSSGTTGELFF. The CDR3 DNA follows: TGTGCCAGCAGCTCCGGGACTACCGGGGAGCTGTTTTTT. The whole variable domain, remainder taken from reference TRBV7-6 and TRBJ2-2, is GAGVSQSPRYKVTKRGQDVALRCDPISGHVSLYWYRQALGQGPEFLTYFNYEAQQDKSGLPNDRFSAERPEGSISTLTIQRTEQRDSAMYRCASSSGTTGELFFGEGSRLTVL.